This T cell receptor beta chain stems from a study of T cell responses to AZD1222 COVID-19 vaccine. Whole-study results and caveats: Per reports, nearly half of all spike-specific TCRs target regions that are unmutated in variants. Possibly, clonal diversity was underestimated; donors were largely white British and included more females.

V lost 5 bases to trimming and J lost 11 bases, with 22 bases between them. The CDR3 has 16 residues. Germline V gene lookup returns CDR1 LNHDA and CDR2 SQIVND (reference sequence). Assay used: immunoSEQ multiplex PCR; TCRdb lists only in-frame clones, some missing. Of around 130,000 clones listed, approximately 85% are singletons. In regard to this clone: Its target is unknown.

The chain is built from TRBV19 and TRBJ1-6; D gene unclear. The receptor's source is an adult in good health. The source material was peripheral blood, sampled on day 0 of AZD1222 vaccination. The CDR3 reads CASSPPADRARAPLHF. The CDR3, as DNA: TGTGCCAGTAGTCCCCCCGCAGATCGGGCTCGGGCACCCCTCCACTTT. Full variable domain (rest looked up from reference TRBV19 and TRBJ1-6): DGGITQSPKYLFRKEGQNVTLSCEQNLNHDAMYWYRQDPGQGLRLIYYSQIVNDFQKGDIAEGYSVSREKKESFPLTVTSAQKNPTAFYLCASSPPADRARAPLHFGNGTRLTVT.